This TCR beta chain was captured in a study of blood T cell repertoires in COVID-19. Study details: T cells, B-cell-depleted T cells, or PBMCs provided the cDNA or gDNA that served as material.

This CDR3 has 11 residues. The germline V and J ends were trimmed by 3 bases and 11 bases, with 10 bases remaining between them. This table comes from immunoSEQ multiplex PCR, and its TCRdb copy is limited to in-frame clones, with some not included. The sample yields more than 70,000 clones, over 75% seen once. Sequenced input: peripheral blood. J is TRBJ1-1 and V is TRBV12-3 or TRBV12-4; perhaps TRBD1 as D (6 bases). The receptor was isolated from a man between 60 and 70 years old with acute or convalescent COVID-19. The CDR3 here is CASSLVGAAFF. The CDR3 nucleotides read TGTGCCAGCAGTTTGGTGGGGGCGGCTTTCTTT.